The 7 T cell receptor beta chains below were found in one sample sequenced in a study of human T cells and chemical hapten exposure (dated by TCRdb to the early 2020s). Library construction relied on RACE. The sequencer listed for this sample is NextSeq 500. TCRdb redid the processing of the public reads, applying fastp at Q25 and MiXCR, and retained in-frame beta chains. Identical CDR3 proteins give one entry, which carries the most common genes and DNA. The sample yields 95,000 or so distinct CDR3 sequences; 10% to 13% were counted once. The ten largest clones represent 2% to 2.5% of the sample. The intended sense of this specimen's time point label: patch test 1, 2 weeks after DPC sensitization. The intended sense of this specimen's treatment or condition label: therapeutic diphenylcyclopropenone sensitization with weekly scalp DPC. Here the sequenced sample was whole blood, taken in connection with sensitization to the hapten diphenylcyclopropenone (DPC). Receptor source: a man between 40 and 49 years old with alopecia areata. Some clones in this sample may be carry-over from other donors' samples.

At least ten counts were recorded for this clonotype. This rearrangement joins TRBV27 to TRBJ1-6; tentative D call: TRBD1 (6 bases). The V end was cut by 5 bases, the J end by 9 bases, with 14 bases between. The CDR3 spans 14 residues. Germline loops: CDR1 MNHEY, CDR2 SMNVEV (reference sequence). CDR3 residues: CASSIRTAVSPLHF. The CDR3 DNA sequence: TGTGCCAGCAGTATCAGGACAGCCGTTTCACCCCTCCACTTT.

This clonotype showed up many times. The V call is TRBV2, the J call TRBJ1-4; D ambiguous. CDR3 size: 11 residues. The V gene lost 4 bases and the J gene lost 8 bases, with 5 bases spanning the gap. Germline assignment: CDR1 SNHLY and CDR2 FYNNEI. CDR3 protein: CASSVKEKLFF. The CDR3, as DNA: TGTGCCAGCAGTGTGAAGGAAAAACTGTTTTTT.

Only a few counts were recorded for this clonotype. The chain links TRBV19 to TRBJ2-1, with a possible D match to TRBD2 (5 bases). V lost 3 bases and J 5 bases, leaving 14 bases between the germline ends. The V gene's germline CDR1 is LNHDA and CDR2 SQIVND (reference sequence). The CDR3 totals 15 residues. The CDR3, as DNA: TGTGCCAGTAGTATTGCCGGACGGCGGGACAATGAGCAGTTCTTC. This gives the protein CASSIAGRRDNEQFF. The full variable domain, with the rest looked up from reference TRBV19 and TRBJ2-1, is DGGITQSPKYLFRKEGQNVTLSCEQNLNHDAMYWYRQDPGQGLRLIYYSQIVNDFQKGDIAEGYSVSREKKESFPLTVTSAQKNPTAFYLCASSIAGRRDNEQFFGPGTRLTVL.

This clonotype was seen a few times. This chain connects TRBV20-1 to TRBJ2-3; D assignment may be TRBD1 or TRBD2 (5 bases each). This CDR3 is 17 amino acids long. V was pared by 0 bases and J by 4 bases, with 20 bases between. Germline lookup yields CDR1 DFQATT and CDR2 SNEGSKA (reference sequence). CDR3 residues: CSARDPGPTALADTQYF. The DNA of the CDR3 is TGCAGTGCTAGAGATCCGGGACCTACAGCTCTCGCAGATACGCAGTATTTT.

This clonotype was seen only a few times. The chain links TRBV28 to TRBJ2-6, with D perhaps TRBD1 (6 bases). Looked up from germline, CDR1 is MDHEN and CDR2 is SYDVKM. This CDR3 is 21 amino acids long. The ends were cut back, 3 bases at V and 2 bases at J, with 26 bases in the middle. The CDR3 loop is CASSFLWRRTDREAGANVLTF. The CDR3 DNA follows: TGTGCCAGCAGTTTTCTTTGGAGACGGACAGACCGGGAAGCTGGGGCCAACGTCCTGACTTTC.

The CDR3 coding sequence is TGTGCCAGCAGATCTCTGCCGGGTCTGTCAACGTCCTACGAGCAGTACTTC. It specifies CASRSLPGLSTSYEQYF. V usage is TRBV6-1 and J usage is TRBJ2-7; D is unclear. Trimming stripped 6 bases from V and 1 base from J, with 22 bases between. CDR3 length: 17 residues. Germline V gene lookup returns CDR1 MNHNS and CDR2 SASEGT.

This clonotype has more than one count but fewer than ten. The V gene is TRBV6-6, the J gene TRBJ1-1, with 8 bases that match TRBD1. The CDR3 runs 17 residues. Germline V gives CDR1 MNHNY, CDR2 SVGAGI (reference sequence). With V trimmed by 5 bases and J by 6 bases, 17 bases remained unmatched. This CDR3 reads CASSHLGQGLGRPEAFF. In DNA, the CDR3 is TGTGCCAGCAGTCACCTCGGACAGGGATTGGGAAGACCTGAAGCTTTCTTT.